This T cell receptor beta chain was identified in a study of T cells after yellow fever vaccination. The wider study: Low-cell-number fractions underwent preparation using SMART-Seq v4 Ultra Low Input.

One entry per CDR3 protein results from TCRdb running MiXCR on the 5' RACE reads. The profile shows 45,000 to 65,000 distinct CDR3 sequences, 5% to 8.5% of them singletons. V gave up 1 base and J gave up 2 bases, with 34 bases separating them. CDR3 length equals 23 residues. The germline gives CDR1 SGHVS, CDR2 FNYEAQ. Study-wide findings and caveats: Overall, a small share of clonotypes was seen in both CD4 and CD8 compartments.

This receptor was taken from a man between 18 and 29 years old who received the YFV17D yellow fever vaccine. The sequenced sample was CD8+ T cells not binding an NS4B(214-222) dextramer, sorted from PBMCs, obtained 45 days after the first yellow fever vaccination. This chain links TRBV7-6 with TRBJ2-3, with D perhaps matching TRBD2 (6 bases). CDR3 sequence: CASSLGSSAEFLFGGAYTDTQYF. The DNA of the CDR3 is TGTGCCAGCAGCTTAGGGTCTTCGGCCGAGTTCCTTTTTGGCGGGGCCTACACAGATACGCAGTATTTT.